Below, one T cell receptor beta chain is given with its context. Sequencing used immunoSEQ multiplex PCR; TCRdb keeps in-frame clones, though not all of them. This table has 250,000 to 400,000 clones, 90% appearing once. These data are taken from a study of blood T cell repertoires in COVID-19. As for the study in general: The analysed material was cDNA or gDNA that came from T cells, B-cell-depleted T cells, or PBMCs.

This receptor was taken from a woman under 40 with COVID-19, enrolled during active disease. The sequenced material came from peripheral blood.

CDR3 residues: CASIGGGKGSTEAFF. The CDR3 region has the DNA TGTGCCAGCATAGGGGGCGGAAAAGGGAGCACTGAAGCTTTCTTT. The V gene is TRBV28, the J gene TRBJ1-1; TRBD1 agrees at 7 bases. Trimming at V came to 7 bases and at J to 4 bases, leaving 12 bases not matched to a gene. Germline lookup yields CDR1 MDHEN and CDR2 SYDVKM. The CDR3 covers 15 residues.